Included here is one T cell receptor beta chain sequence, with context. Its antigen has not been determined. The input lacks base qualities; no much larger clone sits a single base away. From the germline V gene, CDR1 is MNHEY and CDR2 is SVGAGI. Its CDR3 holds 15 amino acids, cysteine through phenylalanine. Only the CDR3 part of the read is kept: 45 bases, read in frame from the first base. Deletion took 4 bases off V and 5 bases off J, with a span of 16 bases between the germline ends. The entry originates in a study of T cells in localized non-small cell lung cancer (dated by TCRdb to the early 2020s). As for the study more broadly: Comparing tumors with uninvolved tumor-adjacent lungs, the study looked at the T cell repertoires of about 240 patients with early-stage NSCLC. The cohort comprised roughly 220 treatment-naïve NSCLC patients with resected, localized lung tumors. NSCLC patients had a mean age of approximately 72 years, and 129 were male and around 110 female. Study-wide findings and limitations: A median of approximately 53 of the top 100 tumor clones turned up in the paired uninvolved adjacent lung, and approximately 30 of those clones also ranked among the top 100 of that same adjacent lung. Longer overall survival was associated with higher blood T cell density, whereas shorter survival was associated with higher adjacent-lung clonality. Since the design was exploratory, TCR variables were selected using unadjusted p-values with no false-discovery rate correction. Multi-region tumor sequencing was not performed, so intratumor heterogeneity could not be excluded. Uninvolved tumor-adjacent lung showed the highest T cell clonality, higher than tumor, which suggests more focused antigenic responses in the adjacent lung.

The immunoSEQ Assay was used to sequence TCR beta CDR3 regions from DNA. In the original analysis: To compute T cell density, TCR beta template counts were normalized to usable DNA, which was estimated by amplifying housekeeping genes. Richness was estimated with the preseqR package, extrapolating to 400,000 templates for PBMC samples and 120,000 templates for tissue samples. Clonality was defined as one minus Pielou's evenness. Tissue-enriched TCRs were identified by differential abundance testing using productive amino-acid clonotypes, minimum total count 5 and alpha 0.1. The Jaccard Index and the Morisita Overlap Index were used to measure repertoire overlap between compartments. GLIPH clustered TCR beta CDR3s with public tetramer-defined viral CDR3s; viral motifs required at least three viral sequences plus V-gene enrichment. TCRdb's version of the immuneACCESS table is confined to in-frame rearrangements and falls short of the full clone set. An unresolved V gene accounts for under half of the shortfall where checked; the remainder is of unknown origin. V and J calls and clone size come straight from that table; D and trimming were deduced from the DNA. This sample gives around 21,000 clones in total; 70% to 90% of them show up just once. The ten largest clones represent 13% of the sample.

At diagnosis, tumor, uninvolved tumor-adjacent lung and peripheral blood were collected and then preserved as a mix of FFPE and fresh-frozen material. For TCR repertoire profiling, blood samples were analyzed in the form of peripheral blood mononuclear cells. The sequencing here drew on peripheral blood, taken before any cancer treatment. The TCR comes from an older male donor with stage I lung adenocarcinoma. The chain is encoded by TRBV6-5 joined to TRBJ2-3; a confident D gene designation cannot be given. The sequenced DNA: TGTGCCAGCAGTTTACCCCCCGGGCAGCTAGATACGCAGTATTTT. This gives the protein CASSLPPGQLDTQYF.